The rows below give T cell receptor beta chains drawn from one sample of a study of a mutant IDH1 vaccine in newly diagnosed glioma. Clones were read by immunoSEQ multiplex PCR, and TCRdb kept only the in-frame ones, dropping some. The profile covers approximately 100,000 clones, with roughly 89% appearing a single time and roughly 0.54% taken by the ten largest. The starting material was PBMCs, obtained from a glioma patient treated with radiotherapy, temozolomide or both. Receptor source: a woman aged 45-65 years with glioma. CDR3s include the opening cysteine and the closing phenylalanine or tryptophan. A D gene is named only where the DNA matches it firmly. A clone size is listed for some rows: how often the clone was seen (once, few, many), or a class if it is expanded.

abundance: once; d_gene: .; j_gene: TRBJ2-5; v_gene: TRBV6-5; CDR3aa: CASSSPRGARTQYF; CDR3nt: TGTGCCAGCAGCTCCCCAAGAGGGGCTCGGACCCAGTACTTC
abundance: .; d_gene: TRBD1; j_gene: TRBJ1-5; v_gene: TRBV27; CDR3aa: CASSLQGRLGQPQHF; CDR3nt: TGTGCCAGCAGTCTACAGGGGCGGTTAGGTCAGCCCCAGCATTTT
abundance: .; d_gene: TRBD2; j_gene: TRBJ2-7; v_gene: TRBV2; CDR3aa: CASTQGLAGVYEQYF; CDR3nt: TGTGCCAGCACCCAGGGACTAGCGGGAGTGTACGAGCAGTACTTC
abundance: .; d_gene: TRBD1; j_gene: TRBJ2-7; v_gene: TRBV28; CDR3aa: CASSFGQGASYEQYF; CDR3nt: TGTGCCAGCAGTTTCGGACAGGGGGCGTCCTACGAGCAGTACTTC
abundance: .; d_gene: .; j_gene: TRBJ1-3; v_gene: TRBV5-1; CDR3aa: CASSSHSGNTIYF; CDR3nt: TGCGCCAGCAGCTCCCACTCTGGAAACACCATATATTTT
abundance: .; d_gene: .; j_gene: TRBJ2-2; v_gene: TRBV6-6; CDR3aa: CASKSGYDTGELFF; CDR3nt: TGTGCCAGCAAATCGGGGTACGACACCGGGGAGCTGTTTTTT
abundance: .; d_gene: .; j_gene: TRBJ2-5; v_gene: TRBV6-1; CDR3aa: CASTQGRGYQETQYF; CDR3nt: TGTGCCAGCACCCAGGGGAGGGGGTACCAAGAGACCCAGTACTTC
abundance: .; d_gene: .; j_gene: TRBJ2-4; v_gene: TRBV4-1; CDR3aa: CASSQVGVGLDIQYF; CDR3nt: TGCGCCAGCAGCCAAGTGGGAGTCGGGCTAGACATTCAGTACTTC
abundance: .; d_gene: .; j_gene: TRBJ2-1; v_gene: TRBV20-1; CDR3aa: CSAIPSWEQFF; CDR3nt: TGCAGTGCTATCCCTTCATGGGAGCAGTTCTTC
abundance: once; d_gene: .; j_gene: TRBJ2-7; v_gene: TRBV9; CDR3aa: CASSGGGAPYEQYF; CDR3nt: TGTGCCAGCAGTGGAGGGGGGGCTCCCTACGAGCAGTACTTC
abundance: .; d_gene: TRBD1; j_gene: TRBJ1-1; v_gene: TRBV5-4; CDR3aa: CASSLDRGGTEAFF; CDR3nt: TGTGCCAGCAGCTTGGACAGGGGAGGCACTGAAGCTTTCTTT
abundance: .; d_gene: TRBD1; j_gene: TRBJ2-7; v_gene: TRBV11-2; CDR3aa: CASSLEQGAPAYEQYF; CDR3nt: TGTGCCAGCAGCTTAGAGCAGGGGGCGCCGGCCTACGAGCAGTACTTC
abundance: .; d_gene: .; j_gene: TRBJ1-1; v_gene: TRBV2; CDR3aa: CASIVGGITEAFF; CDR3nt: TGTGCCAGCATTGTGGGGGGTATCACTGAAGCTTTCTTT
abundance: .; d_gene: .; j_gene: TRBJ1-5; v_gene: TRBV19; CDR3aa: CASSTGFQPQHF; CDR3nt: TGTGCCAGTAGTACAGGGTTTCAGCCCCAGCATTTT
abundance: .; d_gene: .; j_gene: TRBJ1-6; v_gene: TRBV2; CDR3aa: CASSYSGSGGSPLHF; CDR3nt: TGTGCCAGCAGTTATTCCGGGTCCGGAGGTTCACCCCTCCACTTT
abundance: few; d_gene: .; j_gene: TRBJ1-1; v_gene: TRBV20-1; CDR3aa: CSALGRTEAFF; CDR3nt: TGCAGTGCCCTTGGAAGGACTGAAGCTTTCTTT
abundance: once; d_gene: .; j_gene: TRBJ1-4; v_gene: TRBV19; CDR3aa: CASSRATNEKLFF; CDR3nt: TGTGCCAGTAGTCGAGCAACTAATGAAAAACTGTTTTTT
abundance: .; d_gene: TRBD1; j_gene: TRBJ2-5; v_gene: TRBV28; CDR3aa: CASSFGDRAGLGETQYF; CDR3nt: TGTGCCAGCAGTTTCGGGGACAGGGCGGGTTTAGGAGAGACCCAGTACTTC
abundance: .; d_gene: .; j_gene: TRBJ2-7; v_gene: TRBV4-2; CDR3aa: CASSQEDSLAYEQYF; CDR3nt: TGTGCCAGCAGCCAAGAAGACTCGTTAGCCTACGAGCAGTACTTC
abundance: .; d_gene: .; j_gene: TRBJ2-5; v_gene: TRBV9; CDR3aa: CASSAGLIETQYF; CDR3nt: TGTGCCAGCAGCGCGGGACTTATAGAGACCCAGTACTTC
abundance: .; d_gene: .; j_gene: TRBJ2-7; v_gene: TRBV28; CDR3aa: CASIPYRGSNEQYF; CDR3nt: TGTGCCAGCATTCCCTACCGGGGCTCGAACGAGCAGTACTTC
abundance: .; d_gene: TRBD1; j_gene: TRBJ2-7; v_gene: TRBV29-1; CDR3aa: CSASSGTGSYEQYF; CDR3nt: TGCAGCGCTTCTTCCGGGACAGGGTCCTACGAGCAGTACTTC
abundance: .; d_gene: .; j_gene: TRBJ2-3; v_gene: TRBV11-2; CDR3aa: CASSFRRAGTDTQYF; CDR3nt: TGTGCCAGCAGCTTCAGACGCGCGGGCACAGATACGCAGTATTTT
abundance: few; d_gene: .; j_gene: TRBJ1-1; v_gene: TRBV5-6; CDR3aa: CASSLGIWMMNTEAFF; CDR3nt: TGTGCCAGCAGCTTGGGAATCTGGATGATGAACACTGAAGCTTTCTTT
abundance: .; d_gene: .; j_gene: TRBJ2-7; v_gene: TRBV11-2; CDR3aa: CASSPDPGSYEQYF; CDR3nt: TGTGCCAGCAGCCCAGACCCAGGCTCCTACGAGCAGTACTTC
abundance: .; d_gene: .; j_gene: TRBJ2-7; v_gene: TRBV30; CDR3aa: CAWSVRGSLAYEQYF; CDR3nt: TGTGCCTGGAGTGTACGGGGTAGCTTGGCCTACGAGCAGTACTTC
abundance: .; d_gene: .; j_gene: TRBJ2-2; v_gene: TRBV28; CDR3aa: CASSAPGRRTGELFF; CDR3nt: TGTGCCAGCAGCGCTCCAGGGCGAAGGACCGGGGAGCTGTTTTTT
abundance: .; d_gene: .; j_gene: TRBJ1-5; v_gene: TRBV7-2; CDR3aa: CASSRVGGGSQPQHF; CDR3nt: TGTGCCAGCAGCCGCGTGGGGGGAGGAAGTCAGCCCCAGCATTTT
abundance: .; d_gene: .; j_gene: TRBJ2-7; v_gene: TRBV14; CDR3aa: CASSQDLEGMHEQYF; CDR3nt: TGTGCCAGCAGCCAAGATTTGGAGGGTATGCACGAGCAGTACTTC
abundance: .; d_gene: TRBD1; j_gene: TRBJ1-4; v_gene: TRBV5-1; CDR3aa: CASSKRTGGGEKLFF; CDR3nt: TGCGCCAGCAGCAAACGGACAGGGGGTGGTGAAAAACTGTTTTTT
abundance: .; d_gene: TRBD2; j_gene: TRBJ2-2; v_gene: TRBV10-3; CDR3aa: CAISGGSGRAGELFF; CDR3nt: TGTGCCATCAGTGGGGGTAGCGGGAGGGCCGGGGAGCTGTTTTTT
abundance: .; d_gene: TRBD1; j_gene: TRBJ2-2; v_gene: TRBV5-1; CDR3aa: CASSLQGANTGELFF; CDR3nt: TGCGCCAGCAGCTTACAGGGGGCGAACACCGGGGAGCTGTTTTTT
abundance: .; d_gene: TRBD2; j_gene: TRBJ2-1; v_gene: TRBV29-1; CDR3aa: CSVEDLVREGLYEQFF; CDR3nt: TGCAGCGTTGAAGATCTTGTACGGGAGGGCCTTTATGAGCAGTTCTTC
abundance: .; d_gene: TRBD2; j_gene: TRBJ2-3; v_gene: TRBV12-5; CDR3aa: CASGRGLAGDDTQYF; CDR3nt: TGTGCTAGTGGCCGCGGGCTAGCGGGAGACGATACGCAGTATTTT
abundance: .; d_gene: .; j_gene: TRBJ1-4; v_gene: TRBV6-5; CDR3aa: CASSELVAGKLFF; CDR3nt: TGTGCCAGCAGTGAACTTGTAGCGGGGAAGCTGTTTTTT
abundance: .; d_gene: .; j_gene: TRBJ2-7; v_gene: TRBV5-1; CDR3aa: CASSSQGSDEQYF; CDR3nt: TGCGCCAGCAGCTCTCAGGGTTCCGACGAGCAGTACTTC
abundance: few; d_gene: .; j_gene: TRBJ2-7; v_gene: TRBV9; CDR3aa: CASSVDGTPGEQYF; CDR3nt: TGTGCCAGCAGCGTAGACGGGACCCCGGGCGAGCAGTACTTC
abundance: .; d_gene: .; j_gene: TRBJ2-1; v_gene: TRBV7-8; CDR3aa: CASSPLTSYPNEQFF; CDR3nt: TGTGCCAGCAGTCCTCTGACTAGTTATCCCAATGAGCAGTTCTTC
abundance: .; d_gene: TRBD1; j_gene: TRBJ1-2; v_gene: TRBV10-3; CDR3aa: CAISVGQGAYGYTF; CDR3nt: TGTGCCATCAGTGTGGGACAGGGAGCCTATGGCTACACCTTC
abundance: .; d_gene: .; j_gene: TRBJ1-3; v_gene: TRBV6-1; CDR3aa: CASITAVGNTIYF; CDR3nt: TGTGCCAGCATCACGGCAGTTGGAAACACCATATATTTT
abundance: .; d_gene: .; j_gene: TRBJ1-1; v_gene: TRBV5-5; CDR3aa: CASSLEQGRAFF; CDR3nt: TGTGCCAGCAGCTTGGAACAGGGTCGGGCTTTCTTT
abundance: .; d_gene: TRBD2; j_gene: TRBJ2-3; v_gene: TRBV11-2; CDR3aa: CASRLAGGGTDTQYF; CDR3nt: TGTGCCAGCAGGTTAGCGGGAGGGGGCACAGATACGCAGTATTTT
abundance: .; d_gene: .; j_gene: TRBJ1-1; v_gene: TRBV10-2; CDR3aa: CASSDREVAEAFF; CDR3nt: TGCGCCAGCAGTGACAGGGAGGTGGCTGAAGCTTTCTTT
abundance: once; d_gene: .; j_gene: TRBJ1-4; v_gene: TRBV4-1; CDR3aa: CASSPAGRANEKLFF; CDR3nt: TGCGCCAGCAGCCCAGCAGGGAGAGCTAATGAAAAACTGTTTTTT
abundance: .; d_gene: .; j_gene: TRBJ2-1; v_gene: TRBV5-1; CDR3aa: CASSPYPANEQFF; CDR3nt: TGCGCCAGCAGTCCCTACCCGGCTAATGAGCAGTTCTTC
abundance: .; d_gene: TRBD1; j_gene: TRBJ2-1; v_gene: TRBV25-1; CDR3aa: CASSPPRGNEQFF; CDR3nt: TGTGCCAGCAGCCCGCCCAGGGGGAATGAGCAGTTCTTC
abundance: .; d_gene: TRBD2; j_gene: TRBJ2-2; v_gene: TRBV10-3; CDR3aa: CAISESRGGAGTGELFF; CDR3nt: TGTGCCATCAGTGAGTCCCGGGGGGGCGCCGGCACCGGGGAGCTGTTTTTT
abundance: .; d_gene: .; j_gene: TRBJ2-7; v_gene: TRBV5-1; CDR3aa: CASSLQGYEQYF; CDR3nt: TGCGCCAGCAGCTTACAGGGATACGAGCAGTACTTC